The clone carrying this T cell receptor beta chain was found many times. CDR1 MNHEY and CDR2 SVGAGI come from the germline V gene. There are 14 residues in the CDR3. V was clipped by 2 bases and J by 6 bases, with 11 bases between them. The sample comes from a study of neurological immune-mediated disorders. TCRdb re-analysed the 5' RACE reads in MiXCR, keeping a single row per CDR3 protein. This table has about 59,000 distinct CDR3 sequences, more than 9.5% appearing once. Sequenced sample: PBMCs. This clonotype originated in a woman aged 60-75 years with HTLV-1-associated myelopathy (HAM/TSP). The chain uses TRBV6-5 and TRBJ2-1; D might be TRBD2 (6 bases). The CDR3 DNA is TGTGCCAGCAGTTACACTAGCTTGGGCAATGAGCAGTTCTTC. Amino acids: CASSYTSLGNEQFF.